The clone carrying this T cell receptor (beta chain) was counted a few times. The antigen is unknown. This sample's treatment: oral pan-JAK inhibitor, 5-10 mg twice daily. Germline V gives CDR1 SQVTM, CDR2 ANQGSEA. This CDR3 has 14 residues. V lost 6 bases to trimming and J lost 2 bases; unmatched junction nucleotides: 4. The record originates from a study of CD8+ T cells in alopecia areata. Extracted RNA was reverse transcribed into cDNA, the sequencing template. The protocol was immunoSEQ multiplex PCR, while the TCRdb copy is restricted to in-frame clones and leaves out a portion. The sample holds 110,000 to 150,000 clones, about 85% seen once. Study results and caveats: Possibly because of HLA-related factors, TCR sharing was less clear across patients than in mice.

The sample in question was CD8+ T cells sorted from blood, obtained at week 4, from a patient treated with tofacitinib. This TCR derives from a human donor with alopecia areata. V and J are TRBV29-1 and TRBJ2-1; 10 nucleotides agree with TRBD2. The CDR3 sequence is CSVPGTSAYNEQFF. The CDR3 nucleotides read TGCAGCGTACCCGGGACTAGCGCCTACAATGAGCAGTTCTTC.